The entry below gives a single TCR beta chain sequence along with its context. This sample is part of a study of shared clonotypes between healthy human individuals. The naive CD8 population came from CD45RO-negative cells selected for CCR7, without terminally differentiated effector memory CD45RA+ cells. Produced via immunoSEQ multiplex PCR; TCRdb's table is partial and in-frame only. Here the sample spans some 2 million clones, around 96% being singletons. V lost 2 bases, J lost 9 bases, and 14 bases lay in between. The CDR3 is 13 residues long. CDR1 is MNHEY, CDR2 SMNVEV, per germline (reference sequence).

Material for sequencing was naive CD8+ T cells sorted from blood. This clonotype was obtained from a man between 18 and 29 years old in good health. The gene calls are TRBV27 and TRBJ2-7; no definite D call. The CDR3 region is CASSLGPKLAQYF. CDR3 DNA: TGTGCCAGCAGTTTAGGCCCCAAATTGGCGCAGTACTTC.